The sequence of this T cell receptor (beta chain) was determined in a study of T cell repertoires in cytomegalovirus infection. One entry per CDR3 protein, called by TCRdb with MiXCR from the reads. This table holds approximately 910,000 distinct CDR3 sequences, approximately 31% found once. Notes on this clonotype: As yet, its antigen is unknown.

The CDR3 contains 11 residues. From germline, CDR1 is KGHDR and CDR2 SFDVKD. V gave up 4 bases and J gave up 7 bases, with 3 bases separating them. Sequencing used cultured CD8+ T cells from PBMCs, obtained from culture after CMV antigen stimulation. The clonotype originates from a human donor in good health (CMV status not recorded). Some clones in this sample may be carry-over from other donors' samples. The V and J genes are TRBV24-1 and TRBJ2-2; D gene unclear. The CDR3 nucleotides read TGTGCCACCAGTGACGGCGGGGAGCTGTTTTTT. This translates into CATSDGGELFF.